The 6 T cell receptor beta chains below were found in one sample sequenced in a study of shared clonotypes between healthy human individuals. CD8 cells regarded as naive lacked CD45RO, were positively chosen for CCR7, and omitted terminally differentiated effector memory CD45RA+ cells. Profiled with immunoSEQ multiplex PCR; TCRdb holds only in-frame clones, not every one. The table lists 800,000 to 950,000 clones, about 96% of them singletons, with about 0.22% in the top ten. Sequenced material: naive CD8+ T cells sorted from blood. These receptors all come from a man under 40 in good health.

The chain links TRBV1 to TRBJ2-2; the table's D call of TRBD2 was not tested on the DNA. TRBV1 is labeled a pseudogene. The CDR3 covers 16 residues. In nucleotides, the CDR3 is TGCACCAGCAGCCAAGAACCCCCCGGGGGGGCCGGGGAGCTGTTTTTT. This encodes CTSSQEPPGGAGELFF.

The CDR3 region is CASTTSAGPYEQYF. The CDR3 nucleotides read TGTGCCAGCACCACGTCCGCGGGACCCTACGAGCAGTACTTC. The genes are TRBV2 and TRBJ2-7; tentative D call: TRBD2 (6 bases). V lost 7 bases to trimming and J lost 2 bases, with 15 bases between them. This CDR3 region has 14 residues. Germline CDR1 reads SNHLY; CDR2 reads FYNNEI.

The V and J genes are TRBV6-6 and TRBJ2-7; D perhaps matches TRBD2 (5 bases). The V gene's germline CDR1 is MNHNY and CDR2 SVGAGI (reference sequence). The CDR3 is made up of 15 amino acids. Trimming stripped 10 bases from V and 2 bases from J, with 21 bases between. CDR3 loop: CATRPDGLGAYEQYF. DNA for the CDR3: TGTGCCACCCGCCCGGACGGGCTCGGGGCCTACGAGCAGTACTTC.

The rearrangement links TRBV5-4 to TRBJ2-3, with 13 nucleotides matching TRBD2. V lost 4 bases and J lost 2; bases outside the gene matches: 4. Germline assignment: CDR1 SGHNT and CDR2 YYREEE (reference sequence). The CDR3 has 16 amino acids. The CDR3 DNA reads as TGTGCCAGCAGCACGGGGACTAGCGGGACCACAGATACGCAGTATTTT. Its translation: CASSTGTSGTTDTQYF. The variable domain in full, with the rest retrieved from reference TRBV5-4 and TRBJ2-3, is ETGVTQSPTHLIKTRGQQVTLRCSSQSGHNTVSWYQQALGQGPQFIFQYYREEENGRGNFPPRFSGLQFPNYSSELNVNALELDDSALYLCASSTGTSGTTDTQYFGPGTRLTVL.

The J gene is TRBJ2-5, the V gene TRBV7-2; TRBD1 aligns across 7 bases. V shed 2 bases, J shed 5 bases, and the junction held 8 bases outside the gene matches. Looked up from germline, CDR1 is SGHTA and CDR2 is FQGNSA. This CDR3 region has 15 residues. CDR3: CASSLRTGIRETQYF. The CDR3 DNA is TGTGCCAGCAGCTTAAGGACAGGCATTCGGGAGACCCAGTACTTC.

This chain connects TRBV6-5 to TRBJ2-7, with D unresolved. This CDR3 contains 12 residues. The ends were cut back, 6 bases at V and 6 bases at J, with 12 bases in the middle. Germline lookup yields CDR1 MNHEY and CDR2 SVGAGI. CDR3 region: CASSPGPSEQYF. The CDR3 region has the DNA TGTGCCAGCAGCCCAGGACCCTCCGAGCAGTACTTC.